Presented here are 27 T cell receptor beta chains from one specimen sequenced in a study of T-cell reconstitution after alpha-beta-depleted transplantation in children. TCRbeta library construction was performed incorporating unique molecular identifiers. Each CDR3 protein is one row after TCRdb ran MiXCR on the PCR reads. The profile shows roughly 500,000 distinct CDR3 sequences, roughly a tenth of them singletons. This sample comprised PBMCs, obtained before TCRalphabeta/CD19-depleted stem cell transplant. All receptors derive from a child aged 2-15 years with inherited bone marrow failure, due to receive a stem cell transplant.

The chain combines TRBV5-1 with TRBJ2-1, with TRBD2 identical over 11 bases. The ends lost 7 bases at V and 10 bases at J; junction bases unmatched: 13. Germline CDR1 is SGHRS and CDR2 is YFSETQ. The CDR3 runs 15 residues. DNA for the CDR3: TGCGCCAGCGGGCCGGGGACTAGCGGTCCTCGGGAGCAGTTCTTC. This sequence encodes CASGPGTSGPREQFF.

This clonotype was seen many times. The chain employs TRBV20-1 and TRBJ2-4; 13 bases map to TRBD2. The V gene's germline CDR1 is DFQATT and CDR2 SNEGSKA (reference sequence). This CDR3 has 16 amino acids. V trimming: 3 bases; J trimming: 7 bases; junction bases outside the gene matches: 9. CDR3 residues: CSARGGLAGYINIQYF. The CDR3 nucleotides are TGCAGTGCTAGGGGGGGACTAGCGGGATACATCAACATTCAGTACTTC.

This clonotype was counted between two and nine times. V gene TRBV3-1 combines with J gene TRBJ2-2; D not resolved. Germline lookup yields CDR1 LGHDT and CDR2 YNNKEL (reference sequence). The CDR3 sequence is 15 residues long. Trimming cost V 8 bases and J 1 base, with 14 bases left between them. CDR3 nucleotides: TGTGCCAGCGCCTTCTTCACCGGGAACACCGGGGAGCTGTTTTTT. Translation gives CASAFFTGNTGELFF. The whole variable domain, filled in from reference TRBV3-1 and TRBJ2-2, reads DTAVSQTPKYLVTQMGNDKSIKCEQNLGHDTMYWYKQDSKKFLKIMFSYNNKELIINETVPNRFSPKSPDKAHLNLHINSLELGDSAVYFCASAFFTGNTGELFFGEGSRLTVL.

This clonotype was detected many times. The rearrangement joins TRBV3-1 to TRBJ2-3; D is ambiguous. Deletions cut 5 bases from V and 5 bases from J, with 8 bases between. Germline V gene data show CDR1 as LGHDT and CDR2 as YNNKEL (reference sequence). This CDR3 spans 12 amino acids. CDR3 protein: CASSKWGDTQYF. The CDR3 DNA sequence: TGTGCCAGCAGCAAATGGGGAGATACGCAGTATTTT.

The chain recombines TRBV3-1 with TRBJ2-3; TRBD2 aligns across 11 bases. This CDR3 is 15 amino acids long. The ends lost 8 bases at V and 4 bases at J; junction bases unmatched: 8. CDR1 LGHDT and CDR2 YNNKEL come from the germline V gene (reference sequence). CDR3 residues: CASGPTSGIADTQYF. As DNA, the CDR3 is TGTGCCAGCGGGCCGACTAGCGGGATCGCAGATACGCAGTATTTT.

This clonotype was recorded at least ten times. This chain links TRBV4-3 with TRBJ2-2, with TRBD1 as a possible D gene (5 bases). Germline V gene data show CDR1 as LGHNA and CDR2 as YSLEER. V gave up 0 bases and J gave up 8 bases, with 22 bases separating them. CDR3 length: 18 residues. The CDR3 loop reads CASSQDLQGYTLTGELFF. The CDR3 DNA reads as TGCGCCAGCAGCCAAGATCTGCAGGGCTATACTCTAACGGGGGAGCTGTTTTTT.

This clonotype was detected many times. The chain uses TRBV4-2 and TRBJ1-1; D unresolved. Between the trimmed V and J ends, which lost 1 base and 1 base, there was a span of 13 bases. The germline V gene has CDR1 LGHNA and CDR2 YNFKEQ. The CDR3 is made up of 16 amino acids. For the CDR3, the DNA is TGTGCCAGCAGCCAAGCTGCGCTGCAAGAGAACACTGAAGCTTTCTTT. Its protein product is CASSQAALQENTEAFF.

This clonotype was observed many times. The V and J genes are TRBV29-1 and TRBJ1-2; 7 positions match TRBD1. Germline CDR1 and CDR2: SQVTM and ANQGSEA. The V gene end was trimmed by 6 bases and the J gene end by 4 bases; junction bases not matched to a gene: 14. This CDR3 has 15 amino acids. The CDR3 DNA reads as TGCAGCGTCATACTCCCACAGGGGCTTCCCTATGGCTACACCTTC. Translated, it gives CSVILPQGLPYGYTF.

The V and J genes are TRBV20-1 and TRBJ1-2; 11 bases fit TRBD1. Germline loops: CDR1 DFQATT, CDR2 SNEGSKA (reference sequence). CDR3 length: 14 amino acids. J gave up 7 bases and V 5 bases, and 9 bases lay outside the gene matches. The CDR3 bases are TGCAGTGCTGAAACCGGGACAGGGGGTGCTGGCTACACCTTC. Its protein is CSAETGTGGAGYTF.

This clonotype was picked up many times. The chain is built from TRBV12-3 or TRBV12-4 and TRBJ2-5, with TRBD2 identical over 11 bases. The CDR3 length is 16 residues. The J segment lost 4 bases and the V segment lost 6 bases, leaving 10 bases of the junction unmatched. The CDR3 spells CASSLRIAGGGETQYF. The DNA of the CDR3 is TGTGCCAGCAGCCTACGGATAGCGGGAGGGGGAGAGACCCAGTACTTC.

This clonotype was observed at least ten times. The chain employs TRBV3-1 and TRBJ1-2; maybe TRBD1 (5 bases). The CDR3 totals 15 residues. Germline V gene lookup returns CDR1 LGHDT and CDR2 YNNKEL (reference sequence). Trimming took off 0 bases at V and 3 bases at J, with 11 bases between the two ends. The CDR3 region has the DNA TGTGCCAGCAGCCAAGATGGGTCAGGGTACTATGGCTACACCTTC. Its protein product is CASSQDGSGYYGYTF.

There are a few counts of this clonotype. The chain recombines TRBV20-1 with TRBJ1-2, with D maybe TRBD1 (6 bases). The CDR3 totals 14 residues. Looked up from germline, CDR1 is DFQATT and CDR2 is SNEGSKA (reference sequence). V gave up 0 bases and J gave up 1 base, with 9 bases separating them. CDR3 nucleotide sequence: TGCAGTGCTAGAGATGACAGGAATAACTATGGCTACACCTTC. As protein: CSARDDRNNYGYTF.

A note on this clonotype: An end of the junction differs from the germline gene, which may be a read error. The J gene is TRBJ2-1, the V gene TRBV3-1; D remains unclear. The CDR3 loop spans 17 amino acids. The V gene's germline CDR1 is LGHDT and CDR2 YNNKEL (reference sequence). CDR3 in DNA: TGTGCCACCAGCCCTAGGAAGGAACCGGGTCTCCACAATGAGCAGTTCTTC. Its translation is CATSPRKEPGLHNEQFF.

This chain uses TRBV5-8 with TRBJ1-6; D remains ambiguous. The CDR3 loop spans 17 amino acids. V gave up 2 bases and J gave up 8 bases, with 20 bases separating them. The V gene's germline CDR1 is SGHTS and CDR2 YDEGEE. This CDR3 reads CASSFGAGELLDSPLHF. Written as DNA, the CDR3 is TGTGCCAGCAGCTTTGGCGCGGGCGAGTTGTTGGATTCACCCCTCCACTTT.

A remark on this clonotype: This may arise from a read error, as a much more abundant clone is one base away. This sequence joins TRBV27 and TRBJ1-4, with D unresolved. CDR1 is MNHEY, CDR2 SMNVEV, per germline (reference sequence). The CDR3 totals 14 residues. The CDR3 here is CTSSFLGRDEKLFF. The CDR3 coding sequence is TGTACCAGCAGTTTCCTTGGCCGGGATGAAAAACTGTTTTTT.

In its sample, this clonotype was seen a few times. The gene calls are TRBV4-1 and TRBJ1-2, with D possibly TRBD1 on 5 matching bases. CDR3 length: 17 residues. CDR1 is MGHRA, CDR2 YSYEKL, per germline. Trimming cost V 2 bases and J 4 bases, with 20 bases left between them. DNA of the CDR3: TGCGCCAGCAGCCAAACTCTTTGGACATCAGCTGGCTATGGCTACACCTTC. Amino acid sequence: CASSQTLWTSAGYGYTF.

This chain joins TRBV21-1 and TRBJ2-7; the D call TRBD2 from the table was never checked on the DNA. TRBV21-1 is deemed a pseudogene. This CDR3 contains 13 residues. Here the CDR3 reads CASSKNRGYEQYF. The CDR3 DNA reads TGTGCCAGCAGCAAAAATCGAGGGTACGAGCAGTACTTC.

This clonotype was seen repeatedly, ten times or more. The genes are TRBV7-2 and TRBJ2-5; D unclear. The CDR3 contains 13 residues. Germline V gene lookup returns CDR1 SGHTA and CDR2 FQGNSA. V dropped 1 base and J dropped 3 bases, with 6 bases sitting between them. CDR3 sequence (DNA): TGTGCCAGCAGCTTAGGACTCGAAGAGACCCAGTACTTC. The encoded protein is CASSLGLEETQYF.

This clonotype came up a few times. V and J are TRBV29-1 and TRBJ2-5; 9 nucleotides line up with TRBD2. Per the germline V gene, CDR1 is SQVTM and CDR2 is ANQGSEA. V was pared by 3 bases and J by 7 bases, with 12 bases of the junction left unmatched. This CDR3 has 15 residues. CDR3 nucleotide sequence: TGCAGCGTTGATGGGACTAGCCCCAAGCCAGGGACCCAGTACTTC. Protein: CSVDGTSPKPGTQYF.

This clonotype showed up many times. The CDR3 DNA follows: TGTGCCAGCAGCTTAGCTCTACGGGGGAGGCAGTATTTT. Its protein is CASSLALRGRQYF. The J gene is TRBJ2-3, the V gene TRBV7-9, with D possibly being TRBD2 (6 bases). Per the germline V gene, CDR1 is SEHNR and CDR2 is FQNEAQ (reference sequence). V lost 0 bases, J lost 11 bases, and 12 bases lay in between. This CDR3 has 13 amino acids.

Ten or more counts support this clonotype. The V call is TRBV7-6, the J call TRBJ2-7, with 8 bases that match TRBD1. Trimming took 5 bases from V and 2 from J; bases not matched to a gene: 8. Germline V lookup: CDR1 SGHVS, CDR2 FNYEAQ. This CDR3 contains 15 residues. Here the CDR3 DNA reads TGTGCCAGCAGCCCCCGACAGGGGCAAACCTACGAGCAGTACTTC. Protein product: CASSPRQGQTYEQYF.

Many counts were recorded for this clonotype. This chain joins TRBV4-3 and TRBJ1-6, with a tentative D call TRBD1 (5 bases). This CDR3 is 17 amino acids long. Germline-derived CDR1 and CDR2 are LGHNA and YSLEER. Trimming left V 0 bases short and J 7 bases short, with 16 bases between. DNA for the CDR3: TGCGCCAGCAGCCAAGATGATTTGGGGACCGCGAATTCACCCCTCCACTTT. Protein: CASSQDDLGTANSPLHF.

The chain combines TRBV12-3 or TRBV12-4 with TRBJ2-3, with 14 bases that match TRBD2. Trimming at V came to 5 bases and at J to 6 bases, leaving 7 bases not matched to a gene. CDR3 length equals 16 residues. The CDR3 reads CASSHGTSGSLDTQYF. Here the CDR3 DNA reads TGTGCCAGCAGTCACGGGACTAGCGGGAGCCTTGATACGCAGTATTTT.

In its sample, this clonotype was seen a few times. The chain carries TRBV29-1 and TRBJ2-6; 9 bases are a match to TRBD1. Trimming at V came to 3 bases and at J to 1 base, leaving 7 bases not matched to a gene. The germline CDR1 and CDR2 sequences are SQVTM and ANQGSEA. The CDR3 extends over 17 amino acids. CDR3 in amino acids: CSVEPGQGFSGANVLTF. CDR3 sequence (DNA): TGCAGCGTTGAGCCGGGACAGGGCTTTTCTGGGGCCAACGTCCTGACTTTC.

The CDR3 sequence: CASSAREGEQYF. The CDR3 nucleotides are TGTGCCAGCAGCGCCAGGGAGGGCGAGCAGTACTTC. V gene TRBV9 combines with J gene TRBJ2-7, with TRBD2 identical over 7 bases. The CDR3 has 12 amino acids. Per the germline V gene, CDR1 is SGDLS and CDR2 is YYNGEE. J was trimmed by 6 bases and V by 3 bases; bases with no gene match: 3.

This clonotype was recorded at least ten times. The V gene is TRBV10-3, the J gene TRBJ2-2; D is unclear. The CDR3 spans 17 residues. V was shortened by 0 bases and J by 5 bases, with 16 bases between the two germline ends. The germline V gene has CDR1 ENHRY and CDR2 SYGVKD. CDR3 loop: CAISESSSRRRTGELFF. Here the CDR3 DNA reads TGTGCCATCAGTGAGTCGAGCTCTCGCCGAAGGACCGGGGAGCTGTTTTTT.

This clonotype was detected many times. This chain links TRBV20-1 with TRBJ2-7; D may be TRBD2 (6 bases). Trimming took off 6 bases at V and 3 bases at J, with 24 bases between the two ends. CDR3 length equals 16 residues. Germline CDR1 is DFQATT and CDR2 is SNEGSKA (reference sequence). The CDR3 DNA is TGCAGTGCGGACGCGCCGGATGGAGGGGTAAACTACGAGCAGTACTTC. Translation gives CSADAPDGGVNYEQYF.